These T cell receptor beta chains were read from a single sample in a study of blood T cells in healthy people across ages. TCRdb reprocessed the 5' RACE reads with MiXCR, giving one entry per CDR3 protein. Of approximately 690,000 distinct CDR3 sequences listed, 58% are singletons. The sequenced sample was blood. Receptor source: a man aged 55-75 years in good health. The CDR3 runs from the conserved cysteine through the conserved F or W. A D gene is named only where the DNA matches it firmly. Only part of the rows carry a size: once, few, many, or a class if the clone is expanded.

D	V	J	size	CDR3	DNA
.	TRBV5-1	TRBJ1-1	.	CASSLALENTEAFF	TGCGCCAGCAGCTTGGCCCTAGAGAACACTGAAGCTTTCTTT
.	TRBV6-1	TRBJ2-3	.	CASSRRTSHIRTDTQYF	TGTGCCAGCAGCCGTCGGACGTCGCACATTCGCACAGATACGCAGTATTTT
.	TRBV28	TRBJ1-1	.	CASSPLGSYTEAFF	TGTGCCAGCAGTCCCCTAGGTAGCTACACTGAAGCTTTCTTT
TRBD2	TRBV6-6	TRBJ2-7	.	CASRGTSAYEQYF	TGTGCCAGCAGGGGGACTAGCGCCTACGAGCAGTACTTC
.	TRBV7-9	TRBJ2-5	.	CASSPPRSLEWKQYF	TGTGCCAGCAGCCCCCCACGGTCTCTTGAATGGAAGCAGTACTTC
.	TRBV29-1	TRBJ1-1	.	CSVSREGGTEAFF	TGCAGCGTGTCCAGGGAAGGTGGCACTGAAGCTTTCTTT
.	TRBV20-1	TRBJ2-7	.	CSARGGGGGSYEQYF	TGCAGTGCTAGGGGAGGGGGGGGCGGCTCCTACGAGCAGTACTTC
.	TRBV10-3	TRBJ1-2	few	CAISPGGSYGYTF	TGTGCCATCAGCCCCGGAGGGTCCTATGGCTACACCTTC
TRBD2	TRBV6-2/TRBV6-3	TRBJ2-7	once	CASSPRLAGGPYEQYF	TGTGCCAGCAGTCCACGTCTAGCGGGGGGGCCGTACGAGCAGTACTTC
TRBD2	TRBV9	TRBJ2-3	.	CASSVAWGLADSDTQYF	TGTGCCAGCAGCGTAGCGTGGGGACTAGCGGATTCAGATACGCAGTATTTT
.	TRBV3-1	TRBJ2-7	few	CASSPISYEQYF	TGTGCCAGCAGCCCTATCTCCTACGAGCAGTACTTC
.	TRBV12-3/TRBV12-4	TRBJ2-7	.	CASSLGGASEQYF	TGTGCCAGCAGTTTAGGAGGGGCGAGCGAGCAGTACTTC
TRBD2	TRBV3-1	TRBJ2-7	.	CASSQGRLADDYEQYF	TGTGCCAGCAGCCAAGGGAGACTAGCGGATGACTACGAGCAGTACTTC
.	TRBV28	TRBJ2-7	.	CASSLPGNSYEQYF	TGTGCCAGCAGTTTACCAGGAAACTCCTACGAGCAGTACTTC
.	TRBV29-1	TRBJ2-3	.	CSVESPFRDTQYF	TGCAGCGTTGAATCCCCTTTCAGGGATACGCAGTATTTT
.	TRBV20-1	TRBJ1-1	.	CSAPGTEAFF	TGCAGTGCTCCCGGAACTGAAGCTTTCTTT
TRBD2	TRBV5-1	TRBJ2-7	.	CASSLKAAGNEQYF	TGCGCCAGCAGCTTAAAGGCAGCGGGGAATGAGCAGTACTTC
TRBD2	TRBV20-1	TRBJ2-3	.	CSARDPWAGGHTDTQYF	TGCAGTGCTAGAGATCCCTGGGCGGGGGGGCACACAGATACGCAGTATTTT
TRBD1	TRBV6-6	TRBJ1-1	.	CASSSRDRGYTEAFF	TGTGCCAGCAGTTCCCGGGACAGGGGTTATACTGAAGCTTTCTTT